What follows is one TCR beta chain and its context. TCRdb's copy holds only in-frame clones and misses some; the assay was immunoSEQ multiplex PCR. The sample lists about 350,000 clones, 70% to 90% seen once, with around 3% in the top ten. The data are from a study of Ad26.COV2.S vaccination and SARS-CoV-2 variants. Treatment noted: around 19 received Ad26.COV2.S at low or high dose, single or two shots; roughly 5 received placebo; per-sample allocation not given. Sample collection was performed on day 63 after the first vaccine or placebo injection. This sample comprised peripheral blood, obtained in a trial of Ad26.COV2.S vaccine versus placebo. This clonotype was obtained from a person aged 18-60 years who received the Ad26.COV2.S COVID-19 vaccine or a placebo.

The DNA of the CDR3 is TGTGCCAGCAGCTTAATCCTAGCGGGGGGGATAAAACCTCGCACAGATACGCAGTATTTT. The encoded protein is CASSLILAGGIKPRTDTQYF. This sequence joins TRBV5-5 and TRBJ2-3, with 12 bases that match TRBD2. The germline CDR1 and CDR2 sequences are SGHKS and YYEKEE (reference sequence). The CDR3 extends over 20 amino acids. Trimming took 2 bases from V and 1 from J; bases not matched to a gene: 14.